The present TCR beta chain was sequenced within a study of regulatory T cells in long-lasting Graves disease. Study findings and constraints: Examination was confined to peripheral blood, excluding thyroid tissue. Newly diagnosed disease favored TRBV20-1 and TRBJ2-1 over persistent disease.

V lost 0 bases to trimming and J lost 5 bases; unmatched junction nucleotides: 6. CDR1 MNHEY and CDR2 SMNVEV come from the germline V gene (reference sequence). This CDR3 has 16 residues. Specified time point: persistent/refractory GD, antithyroid drugs over 5 years with positive TRAb. Preparation of the TCR library used RNA extracted from PBMCs. Patients hailed from an endocrinology department in Xi'an, China. Comments on this clonotype: Its antigen remains unknown.

For TCR beta, libraries came from iRepertoire HTBI primers and Arm-PCR of CDR3 regions. TCRdb processed the multiplex PCR reads anew with MiXCR; each CDR3 protein has one entry. This sample has about 430,000 distinct CDR3 sequences, with over 20% found just once. Here the sequenced sample was peripheral blood mononuclear cells (PBMCs), taken when the disease was refractory, from a patient treated with antithyroid drugs. The gene calls are TRBV27 and TRBJ1-4; 7 bases agree with TRBD1. The source of this sequence is a female donor with Graves disease. CDR3: CASSLSRQGRNEKLFF. The DNA of the CDR3 is TGTGCCAGCAGTTTATCACGACAGGGAAGGAATGAAAAACTGTTTTTT.